The present T cell receptor beta chain was sequenced within a study of glioma-infiltrating T cells after dendritic cell vaccination. Across the whole study: Monocyte-derived dendritic cells, cultured 6 to 8 days with IL-4 and GM-CSF, were pulsed with autologous tumor lysate.

Comment on this clone: The antigen is undetermined.

V was trimmed by 2 bases and J by 4 bases, leaving 20 bases between them. This CDR3 is 16 amino acids long. Germline V gives CDR1 SQVTM, CDR2 ANQGSEA. Time point reported: after dendritic cell vaccination, including at tumor progression/relapse. The repertoire was sequenced with immunoSEQ multiplex PCR; TCRdb's copy has only in-frame clones and lacks some. Found here are some 78,000 clones, around 85% of them singletons; the top ten hold more than 8%. Regarding the study as a whole: The cohort had few patients with full blood and tumor sets.

Sequences were derived from blood, sampled after dendritic cell vaccination. The receptor was derived from a human donor with glioblastoma. This rearrangement joins TRBV29-1 to TRBJ2-5, with a weak D call TRBD1 (6 bases). The CDR3: CSVEKRGLRGLETQYF. In nucleotides, the CDR3 is TGCAGCGTTGAAAAACGCGGACTCAGGGGTTTAGAGACCCAGTACTTC.